Shown below are 12 T cell receptor beta chains from a single sample sequenced in a study of T cells expressing NK-cell markers. TCRdb re-called the 5' RACE reads; every CDR3 protein appears as one record, without DNA. Found here are 200,000 to 300,000 distinct CDR3 sequences; the top ten clones hold about 0.39%. Source material: blood T cells: a sorted CD56 or NKG2C T cell subset, CD4+ or CD8+ T cells, or bulk PBMC T cells (not recorded which). Receptors originate from a man aged 18 to 30 in good health.

The CDR3 here is CASSGTGPNTGELFF. V is TRBV5-5 and J is TRBJ2-2; the TCRdb D gene call, TRBD1, has no DNA to confirm it. The CDR3 is 15 amino acids. Germline loops: CDR1 SGHKS, CDR2 YYEKEE (reference sequence).

The chain combines TRBV12-3 or TRBV12-4 with TRBJ1-1. CDR3 length equals 13 residues. CDR3 protein: CASTHPKTAEAFF.

The chain couples TRBV20-1 to TRBJ2-3; no DNA is available, so the TRBD2 call from TCRdb remains unchecked. The CDR3 is 11 residues long. CDR1 is DFQATT and CDR2 is SNEGSKA in the germline V gene (reference sequence). CDR3 sequence reads: CSALPGDTQYF.

CDR3 sequence: CASSQRQRRNEQFF. The chain recombines TRBV6-1 with TRBJ2-1; with no DNA, the TCRdb D assignment of TRBD1 cannot be verified. Germline V gene data show CDR1 as MNHNS and CDR2 as SASEGT. There are 14 residues in the CDR3.

The chain has TRBV6-1 and TRBJ2-7; TCRdb calls TRBD2, which cannot be checked without DNA. Germline V lookup: CDR1 MNHNS, CDR2 SASEGT. The CDR3 has 13 amino acids. The CDR3 region is CASRTGTSGVQYF.

The rearrangement uses TRBV18 and TRBJ2-2. CDR3 length equals 16 residues. Germline values: CDR1 KGHSH, CDR2 LQKENI. CDR3 sequence reads: CASPPRGDAITGELFF.

The chain uses TRBV5-1 and TRBJ2-5; TCRdb proposes TRBD1, but this gene call is untestable without DNA. From germline, CDR1 is SGHRS and CDR2 YFSETQ. This CDR3 has 17 residues. The CDR3: CASSLRGQRGQPFGQYF.

The chain recombines TRBV7-6 with TRBJ2-5; TCRdb's D call, TRBD2, is unchecked because there is no DNA. This CDR3 contains 16 residues. The germline CDR1 and CDR2 sequences are SGHVS and FNYEAQ. CDR3 protein: CASSPGLAGTQETQYF.

The chain carries TRBV29-1 and TRBJ2-5; absent DNA, TCRdb's TRBD1 call cannot be checked. The CDR3 is made up of 13 amino acids. Germline V lookup: CDR1 SQVTM, CDR2 ANQGSEA. CDR3 protein: CSVVQGSLETQYF. Using reference TRBV29-1 and TRBJ2-5 for the parts outside the CDR3, the full variable domain is SAVISQKPSRDICQRGTSLTIQCQVDSQVTMMFWYRQQPGQSLTLIATANQGSEATYESGFVIDKFPISRPNLTFSTLTVSNMSPEDSSIYLCSVVQGSLETQYFGPGTRLLVL.

The chain uses TRBV7-2 and TRBJ2-1; no DNA is available, so the TRBD2 call from TCRdb remains unchecked. Germline V gives CDR1 SGHTA, CDR2 FQGNSA. CDR3 length equals 16 residues. The CDR3 reads CASRKMSGRATDEQFF.

This sequence joins TRBV5-1 and TRBJ2-5; with no DNA, the TCRdb D assignment of TRBD1 cannot be verified. The CDR3 is 15 residues long. Germline CDR1 SGHRS, CDR2 YFSETQ. The CDR3 reads CASSHQGESQETQYF. Full variable domain (rest looked up from reference TRBV5-1 and TRBJ2-5): KAGVTQTPRYLIKTRGQQVTLSCSPISGHRSVSWYQQTPGQGLQFLFEYFSETQRNKGNFPGRFSGRQFSNSRSEMNVSTLELGDSALYLCASSHQGESQETQYFGPGTRLLVL.

The V and J genes are TRBV5-1 and TRBJ2-1. Germline V gives CDR1 SGHRS, CDR2 YFSETQ. This CDR3 is 16 amino acids long. The CDR3: CASSLGQHRSYNEQFF.